The 24 T cell receptor beta chains given below trace back to one sample, sequenced in a study of shared clonotypes between healthy human individuals. The repertoire was sequenced with immunoSEQ multiplex PCR; TCRdb's copy has only in-frame clones and lacks some. The table records 2,500,000 or so clones, roughly 90% of them present only once. The sample was naive CD4+ T cells from PBMCs. Noted subset: CD45RA+ positively selected. Receptors were obtained from a man aged 18 to 30 in good health. Some clones in this sample may be carry-over from other donors' samples.

The chain uses TRBV7-2 and TRBJ1-1; the D is unclear. This CDR3 contains 15 residues. V gave up 2 bases and J gave up 8 bases, with 18 bases separating them. Germline V gene sequence: CDR1 SGHTA, CDR2 FQGNSA. The CDR3 reads CASSLFISGMTEAFF. The CDR3 DNA reads as TGTGCCAGCAGCTTATTCATCAGTGGAATGACCGAAGCTTTCTTT.

The rearrangement links TRBV4-1 to TRBJ2-1, with 10 bases lining up with TRBD2. The CDR3 length is 17 residues. CDR1 and CDR2 (germline): MGHRA, YSYEKL. V gave up 4 bases and J gave up 9 bases; unmatched junction bases: 15. CDR3 protein: CASSRIGLAGVGGEQFF. The CDR3, as DNA: TGCGCCAGCAGCCGCATCGGTCTAGCGGGAGTGGGCGGTGAGCAGTTCTTC.

As to this clone: The sample holds other DNA sequences that translate to the same CDR3. The V gene is TRBV5-1, the J gene TRBJ1-4; D remains unclear. The V end lost 5 bases, the J end lost 0 bases, and 8 bases lay between the germline ends. Germline-derived CDR1 and CDR2 are SGHRS and YFSETQ. CDR3 size: 14 residues. CDR3 bases: TGCGCCAGCAGAGGGCAGGCAACTAATGAAAAACTGTTTTTT. Amino acid sequence: CASRGQATNEKLFF. The full variable domain, its missing parts supplied by reference TRBV5-1 and TRBJ1-4, is KAGVTQTPRYLIKTRGQQVTLSCSPISGHRSVSWYQQTPGQGLQFLFEYFSETQRNKGNFPGRFSGRQFSNSRSEMNVSTLELGDSALYLCASRGQATNEKLFFGSGTQLSVL.

This clone was recorded only once. The chain links TRBV5-1 to TRBJ2-7; D may correspond to TRBD1 or TRBD2 (5 bases each). The ends were cut back, 4 bases at V and 9 bases at J, with 14 bases in the middle. The CDR3 has 12 residues. Germline lookup yields CDR1 SGHRS and CDR2 YFSETQ. The CDR3: CASSTGPGAQYF. The CDR3, as DNA: TGCGCCAGCAGCACCGGACCCGGGGCGCAGTACTTC.

The V gene is TRBV28, the J gene TRBJ2-3, with D tentatively TRBD1 or TRBD2 (5 bases each). Trimming removed 4 bases at V and 1 base at J, with 18 bases between. CDR1 is MDHEN and CDR2 is SYDVKM in the germline V gene. This CDR3 region has 17 residues. The CDR3 DNA sequence: TGTGCCAGCAGTTACCAACCTGAGGGGCTCGGCACAGATACGCAGTATTTT. This codes for CASSYQPEGLGTDTQYF.

On this clone itself: Additional DNA sequences in this sample encode the identical CDR3. The V gene is TRBV29-1, the J gene TRBJ1-2; D perhaps matches TRBD1 (5 bases). CDR1 is SQVTM and CDR2 is ANQGSEA in the germline V gene. The V gene lost 4 bases and the J gene lost 1 base, with 10 bases spanning the gap. The CDR3 covers 13 residues. CDR3 protein: CSVGGGSNYGYTF. CDR3 DNA: TGCAGCGTTGGGGGCGGGAGTAACTATGGCTACACCTTC.

The chain is built from TRBV7-9 and TRBJ2-7, with 10 bases that match TRBD1. V shed 5 bases, J shed 5 bases, and the junction held 6 bases outside the gene matches. This CDR3 has 14 residues. Germline CDR1 and CDR2: SEHNR and FQNEAQ (reference sequence). CDR3 in DNA: TGTGCCAGCAGCGACGCGACAGGGGGCCACGAGCAGTACTTC. It codes for CASSDATGGHEQYF.

The V and J genes are TRBV19 and TRBJ2-5, with D perhaps assigned TRBD1 or TRBD2 (6 bases each). CDR3 length: 14 amino acids. Trimming left V 3 bases short and J 2 bases short, with 10 bases between. The germline V gene has CDR1 LNHDA and CDR2 SQIVND (reference sequence). The DNA of the CDR3 is TGTGCCAGTAGTATGAGGGGGGCACAAGAGACCCAGTACTTC. Amino acid sequence: CASSMRGAQETQYF.

V is TRBV6-5 and J is TRBJ2-7; unclear D gene. The CDR3 consists of 14 residues. The ends were cut back, 8 bases at V and 0 bases at J, with 14 bases in the middle. Germline V gene sequence: CDR1 MNHEY, CDR2 SVGAGI. CDR3 DNA: TGTGCCAGCGCCAGCGTGCTGGGCTCCTACGAGCAGTACTTC. Its translation: CASASVLGSYEQYF.

Concerning this clone: The same CDR3 arises from other DNA sequences in this sample as well. This chain links TRBV10-3 with TRBJ2-7, with D hard to call. Germline V lookup: CDR1 ENHRY, CDR2 SYGVKD. V gave up 3 bases and J gave up 3 bases, with 3 bases separating them. This CDR3 region has 11 residues. The CDR3 DNA reads as TGTGCCATCAGTGAACTCTACGAGCAGTACTTC. Translating gives CAISELYEQYF.

The chain is built from TRBV6-6 and TRBJ1-2; the D gene is possibly TRBD1 (5 bases). CDR3 size: 15 residues. CDR1 and CDR2 from the germline V gene are MNHNY and SVGAGI (reference sequence). V lost 2 bases, J lost 2 bases, and 12 bases lay in between. CDR3 sequence reads: CASSYGGRENYGYTF. DNA for the CDR3: TGTGCCAGCAGTTACGGAGGCAGGGAGAACTATGGCTACACCTTC.

To note about this clone: The same CDR3 also results from other DNA sequences found in this sample. This chain uses TRBV7-2 with TRBJ2-1; the D is unclear. CDR1 and CDR2 from the germline V gene are SGHTA and FQGNSA. The CDR3 runs to 15 residues. Trimming left V 1 base short and J 1 base short, with 8 bases between. The CDR3 spells CASSLGLSSYNEQFF. The CDR3 nucleotides read TGTGCCAGCAGCTTAGGCCTCAGTTCCTACAATGAGCAGTTCTTC.

The chain couples TRBV29-1 to TRBJ2-5; 11 nucleotides match TRBD2. This CDR3 is 15 amino acids long. Per the germline V gene, CDR1 is SQVTM and CDR2 is ANQGSEA. V lost 4 bases, J lost 7 bases, and 11 bases stayed unmatched. CDR3 residues: CSVVGLAGSLGTQYF. CDR3 nucleotide sequence: TGCAGCGTTGTTGGACTAGCGGGCTCCCTGGGGACCCAGTACTTC.

A single count supports this clone. The chain carries TRBV4-3 and TRBJ1-2; D not resolved. This CDR3 has 14 residues. Germline lookup yields CDR1 LGHNA and CDR2 YSLEER. V was shortened by 0 bases and J by 3 bases, with 8 bases between the two germline ends. CDR3 residues: CASSQDRADYGYTF. As DNA, the CDR3 is TGCGCCAGCAGCCAAGATCGGGCGGACTATGGCTACACCTTC.

The chain has TRBV28 and TRBJ1-5; a weak D match, TRBD1 (5 bases). The CDR3 consists of 15 residues. Trimming left V 5 bases short and J 9 bases short, with 20 bases between. CDR1 MDHEN and CDR2 SYDVKM come from the germline V gene. CDR3 residues: CASSGGTANPGPQHF. The CDR3 DNA sequence: TGTGCCAGCAGTGGGGGGACCGCCAACCCCGGGCCCCAGCATTTT.

This chain links TRBV2 with TRBJ2-7; D possibly corresponds to TRBD1 (6 bases). Per the germline V gene, CDR1 is SNHLY and CDR2 is FYNNEI. This CDR3 is built from 14 residues. V lost 6 bases and J lost 3, with 15 bases in between. CDR3 amino acids: CASSDRTEYYEQYF. CDR3 bases: TGTGCCAGCAGCGATCGGACAGAGTACTACGAGCAGTACTTC.

The chain has TRBV9 and TRBJ2-7, with 9 bases matching TRBD1. This CDR3 contains 15 residues. Germline lookup yields CDR1 SGDLS and CDR2 YYNGEE. J gave up 0 bases and V 4 bases, and 5 bases lay outside the gene matches. CDR3 DNA sequence: TGTGCCAGCAGCCCCCGACAGGGGGACTCCTACGAGCAGTACTTC. It encodes CASSPRQGDSYEQYF. Full variable domain (outside the CDR3, taken from reference TRBV9 and TRBJ2-7): DSGVTQTPKHLITATGQRVTLRCSPRSGDLSVYWYQQSLDQGLQFLIQYYNGEERAKGNILERFSAQQFPDLHSELNLSSLELGDSALYFCASSPRQGDSYEQYFGPGTRLTVT.

V and J are TRBV5-1 and TRBJ2-7; 7 bases are shared with TRBD1. CDR3 length: 14 residues. The trim removed 4 bases at V and 0 bases at J, leaving 4 bases unmatched. Germline values: CDR1 SGHRS, CDR2 YFSETQ. The CDR3: CASSAGTVSYEQYF. The CDR3 region has the DNA TGCGCCAGCAGCGCCGGGACAGTCTCCTACGAGCAGTACTTC.

The count of this clone is one. V usage is TRBV10-1 and J usage is TRBJ2-2; D may be TRBD1 (5 bases). This CDR3 is built from 14 residues. From germline, CDR1 is WNHNN and CDR2 SYGVQD (reference sequence). V shed 3 bases and J shed 2 bases, with 7 bases lying between them. The CDR3 bases are TGCGCCAGCAGTGACAGGGTAAACACCGGGGAGCTGTTTTTT. Its protein is CASSDRVNTGELFF.

The rearrangement links TRBV5-1 to TRBJ1-2, with TRBD1 as a possible D gene (5 bases). The V end lost 0 bases, the J end lost 1 base, and 16 bases lay between the germline ends. The CDR3 sequence is 17 residues long. Germline CDR1 is SGHRS and CDR2 is YFSETQ. The CDR3 coding sequence is TGCGCCAGCAGCTTGGGGGGACCGCAAGAAATTAACTATGGCTACACCTTC. Translation: CASSLGGPQEINYGYTF.

The chain couples TRBV7-9 to TRBJ1-4; D remains unclear. CDR1 and CDR2 from the germline V gene are SEHNR and FQNEAQ (reference sequence). V lost 1 base and J 8 bases, leaving 11 bases between the germline ends. This CDR3 has 14 amino acids. The CDR3 region is CASSLGGIEEKLFF. The DNA of the CDR3 is TGTGCCAGCAGCTTAGGGGGAATTGAGGAAAAACTGTTTTTT.

The chain carries TRBV29-1 and TRBJ2-5, with D perhaps TRBD2 (6 bases). TRBJ2-7 matches the DNA end more closely, so the J call is doubtful. The CDR3 runs to 14 residues. Germline V gene data show CDR1 as SQVTM and CDR2 as ANQGSEA. The CDR3 DNA reads TGCAGCGCCTACATCCCGGGAGAGAAATACGAGCAGTACTTC. It specifies CSAYIPGEKYEQYF.

This clone was detected a few times. The chain joins TRBV6-6 to TRBJ1-5; D gene uncertain. Trimming pared 6 bases from V and 2 bases from J, leaving 8 bases between. This CDR3 is 13 amino acids long. Per germline, CDR1 MNHNY and CDR2 SVGAGI (reference sequence). CDR3 nucleotide sequence: TGTGCCAGCAGCACTCATGGCAATCAGCCCCAGCATTTT. As protein: CASSTHGNQPQHF.

Here the CDR3 reads CASSLVSPAPTYEQYF. The DNA of the CDR3 is TGTGCCAGCAGCTTAGTCTCCCCCGCGCCTACCTACGAGCAGTACTTC. V gene TRBV11-3 combines with J gene TRBJ2-7; no reliable D call. The CDR3 is 16 amino acids. The germline gives CDR1 SGHNT, CDR2 YENEEA. V was trimmed by 1 base and J by 2 bases, leaving 15 bases between them.